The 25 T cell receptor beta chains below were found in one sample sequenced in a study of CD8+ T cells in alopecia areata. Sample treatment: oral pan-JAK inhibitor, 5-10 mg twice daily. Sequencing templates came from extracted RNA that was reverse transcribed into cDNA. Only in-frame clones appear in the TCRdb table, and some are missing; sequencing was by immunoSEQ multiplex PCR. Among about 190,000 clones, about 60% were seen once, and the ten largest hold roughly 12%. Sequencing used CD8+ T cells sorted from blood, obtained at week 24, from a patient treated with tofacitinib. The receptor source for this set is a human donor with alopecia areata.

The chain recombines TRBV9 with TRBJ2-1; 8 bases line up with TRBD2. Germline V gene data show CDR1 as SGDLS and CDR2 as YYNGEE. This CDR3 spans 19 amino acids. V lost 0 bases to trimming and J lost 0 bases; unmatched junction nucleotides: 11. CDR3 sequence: CASSVVERGPESSYNEQFF. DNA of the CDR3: TGTGCCAGCAGCGTAGTGGAGCGGGGGCCCGAAAGCTCCTACAATGAGCAGTTCTTC.

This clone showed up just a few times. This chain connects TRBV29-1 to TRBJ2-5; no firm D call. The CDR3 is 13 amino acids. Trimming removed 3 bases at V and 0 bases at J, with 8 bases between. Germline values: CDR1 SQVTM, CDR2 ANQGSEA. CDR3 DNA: TGCAGCGTTGACTCCCAGGACCAAGAGACCCAGTACTTC. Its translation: CSVDSQDQETQYF.

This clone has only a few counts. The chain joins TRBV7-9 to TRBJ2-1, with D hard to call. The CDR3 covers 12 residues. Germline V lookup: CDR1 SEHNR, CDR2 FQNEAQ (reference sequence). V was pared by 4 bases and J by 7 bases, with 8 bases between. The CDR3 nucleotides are TGTGCCAGCAGCTCGGACCGGAATGAGCAGTTCTTC. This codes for CASSSDRNEQFF. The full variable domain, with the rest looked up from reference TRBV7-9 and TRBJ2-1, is DTGVSQNPRHKITKRGQNVTFRCDPISEHNRLYWYRQTLGQGPEFLTYFQNEAQLEKSRLLSDRFSAERPKGSFSTLEIQRTEQGDSAMYLCASSSDRNEQFFGPGTRLTVL.

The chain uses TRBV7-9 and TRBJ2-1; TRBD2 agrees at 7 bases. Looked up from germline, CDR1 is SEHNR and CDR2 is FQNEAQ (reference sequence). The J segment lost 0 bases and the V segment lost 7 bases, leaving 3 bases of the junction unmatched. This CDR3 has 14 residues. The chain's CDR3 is CASTPGGSYNEQFF. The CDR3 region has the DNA TGTGCCAGCACCCCGGGGGGCTCCTACAATGAGCAGTTCTTC.

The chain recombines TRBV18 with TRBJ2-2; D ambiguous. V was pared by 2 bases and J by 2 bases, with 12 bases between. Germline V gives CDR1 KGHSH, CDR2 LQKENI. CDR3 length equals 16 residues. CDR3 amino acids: CASSPKRAQNTGELFF. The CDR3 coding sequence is TGTGCCAGCTCACCAAAACGGGCCCAAAACACCGGGGAGCTGTTTTTT.

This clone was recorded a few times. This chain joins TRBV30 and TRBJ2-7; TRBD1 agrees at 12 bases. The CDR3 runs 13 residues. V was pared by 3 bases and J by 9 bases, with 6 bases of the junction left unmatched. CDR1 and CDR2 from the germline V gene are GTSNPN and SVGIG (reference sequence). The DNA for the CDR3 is TGTGCCTGGAGCGCCGGGACAGGGGGCGTGCAGTACTTC. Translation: CAWSAGTGGVQYF. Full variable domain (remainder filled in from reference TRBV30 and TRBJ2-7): SQTIHQWPATLVQPVGSPLSLECTVEGTSNPNLYWYRQAAGRGLQLLFYSVGIGQISSEVPQNLSASRPQDRQFILSSKKLLLSDSGFYLCAWSAGTGGVQYFGPGTRLTVT.

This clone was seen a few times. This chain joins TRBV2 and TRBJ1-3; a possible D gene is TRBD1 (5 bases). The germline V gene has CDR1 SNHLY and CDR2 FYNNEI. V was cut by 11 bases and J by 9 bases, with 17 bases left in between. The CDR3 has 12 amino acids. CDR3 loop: CAGRGIGGTIYF. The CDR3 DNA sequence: TGTGCCGGTAGAGGGATTGGGGGCACCATATATTTT.

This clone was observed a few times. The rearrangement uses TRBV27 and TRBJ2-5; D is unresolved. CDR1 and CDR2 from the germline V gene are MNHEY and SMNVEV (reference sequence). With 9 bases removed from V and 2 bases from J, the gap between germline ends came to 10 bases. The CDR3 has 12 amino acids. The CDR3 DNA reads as TGTGCCAGTAGACACCTACAAGAGACCCAGTACTTC. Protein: CASRHLQETQYF.

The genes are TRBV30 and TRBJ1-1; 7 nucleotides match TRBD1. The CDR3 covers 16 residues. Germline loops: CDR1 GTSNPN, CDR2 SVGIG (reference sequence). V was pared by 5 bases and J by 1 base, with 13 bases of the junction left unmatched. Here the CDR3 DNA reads TGTGCCTGGTCCTCCCAGGGGGGGATTACGAACACTGAAGCTTTCTTT. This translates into CAWSSQGGITNTEAFF.

This chain's CDR3 is CASSVSPSGVDTQYF. The CDR3 DNA sequence: TGTGCCAGCAGCGTAAGTCCTAGCGGGGTCGATACGCAGTATTTT. The chain combines TRBV9 with TRBJ2-3; 9 bases match TRBD2. This CDR3 contains 15 residues. The germline V gene encodes CDR1 SGDLS and CDR2 YYNGEE. With 1 base clipped from V and 6 bases from J, the junction kept 6 bases outside the gene matches.

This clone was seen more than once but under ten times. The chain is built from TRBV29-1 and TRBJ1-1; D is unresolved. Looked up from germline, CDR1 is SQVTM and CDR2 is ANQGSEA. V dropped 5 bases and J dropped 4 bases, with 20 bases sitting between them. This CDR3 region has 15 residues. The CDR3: CSVSGREWGTTEAFF. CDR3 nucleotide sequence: TGCAGCGTTTCCGGGCGAGAGTGGGGAACCACTGAAGCTTTCTTT.

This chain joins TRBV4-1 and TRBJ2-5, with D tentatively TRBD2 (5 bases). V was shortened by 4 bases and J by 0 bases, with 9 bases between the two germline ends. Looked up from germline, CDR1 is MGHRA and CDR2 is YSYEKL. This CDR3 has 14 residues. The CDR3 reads CASSPGLDQETQYF. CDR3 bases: TGCGCCAGCAGCCCCGGACTTGACCAAGAGACCCAGTACTTC.

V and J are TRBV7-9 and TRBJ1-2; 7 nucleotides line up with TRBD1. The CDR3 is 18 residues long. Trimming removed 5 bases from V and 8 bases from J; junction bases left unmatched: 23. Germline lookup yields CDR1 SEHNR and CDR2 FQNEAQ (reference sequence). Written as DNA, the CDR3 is TGTGCCAGCAGCCAGACCATCCCGGGACAGCTCCGCACGCGGGGCTACACCTTC. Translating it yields CASSQTIPGQLRTRGYTF.

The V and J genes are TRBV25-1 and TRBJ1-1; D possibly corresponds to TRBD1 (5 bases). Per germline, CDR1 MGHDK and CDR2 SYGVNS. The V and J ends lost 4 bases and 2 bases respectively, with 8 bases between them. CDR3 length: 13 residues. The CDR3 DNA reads TGTGCCAGCAGTGTCGGGGCTAACACTGAAGCTTTCTTT. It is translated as CASSVGANTEAFF.

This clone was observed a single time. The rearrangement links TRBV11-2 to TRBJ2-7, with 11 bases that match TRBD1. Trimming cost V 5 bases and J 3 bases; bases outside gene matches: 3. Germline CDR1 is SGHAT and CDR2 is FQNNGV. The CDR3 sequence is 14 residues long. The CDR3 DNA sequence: TGTGCCAGCAGCCGGGGACAGGGGGGCTACGAGCAGTACTTC. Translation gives CASSRGQGGYEQYF.

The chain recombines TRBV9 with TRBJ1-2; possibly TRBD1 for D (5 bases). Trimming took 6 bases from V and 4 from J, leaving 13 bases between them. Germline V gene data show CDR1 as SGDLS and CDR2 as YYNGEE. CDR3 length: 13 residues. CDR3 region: CASTDQGSYGYTF. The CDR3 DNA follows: TGTGCCAGCACCGACCAGGGATCCTATGGCTACACCTTC.

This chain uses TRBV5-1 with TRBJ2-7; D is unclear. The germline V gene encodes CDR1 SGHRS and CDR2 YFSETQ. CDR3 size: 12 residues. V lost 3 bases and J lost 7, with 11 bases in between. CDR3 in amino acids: CASSSTPFEQYF. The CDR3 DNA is TGCGCCAGCAGCTCCACTCCTTTTGAGCAGTACTTC.

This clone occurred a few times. In nucleotides, the CDR3 is TGTGCCAGCAGTCCCAACGCGGGAGAGCAGTACTTC. It codes for CASSPNAGEQYF. The V and J genes are TRBV27 and TRBJ2-7; weak D call: TRBD2 (6 bases). The V end lost 5 bases, the J end lost 7 bases, and 12 bases lay between the germline ends. The CDR3 is 12 residues long. The germline gives CDR1 MNHEY, CDR2 SMNVEV (reference sequence).

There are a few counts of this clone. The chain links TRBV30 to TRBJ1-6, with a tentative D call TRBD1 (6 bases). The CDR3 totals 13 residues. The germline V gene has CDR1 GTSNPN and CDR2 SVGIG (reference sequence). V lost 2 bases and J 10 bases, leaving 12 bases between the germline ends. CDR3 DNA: TGTGCCTGGAGTCATGCAGGGGTCTCACCCCTCCACTTT. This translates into CAWSHAGVSPLHF.

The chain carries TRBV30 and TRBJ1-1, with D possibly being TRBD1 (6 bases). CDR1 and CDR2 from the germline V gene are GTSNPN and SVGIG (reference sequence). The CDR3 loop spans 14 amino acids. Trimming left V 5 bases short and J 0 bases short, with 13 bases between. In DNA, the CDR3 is TGTGCCTGGGAACAGGGCGGAGTGAACACTGAAGCTTTCTTT. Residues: CAWEQGGVNTEAFF.

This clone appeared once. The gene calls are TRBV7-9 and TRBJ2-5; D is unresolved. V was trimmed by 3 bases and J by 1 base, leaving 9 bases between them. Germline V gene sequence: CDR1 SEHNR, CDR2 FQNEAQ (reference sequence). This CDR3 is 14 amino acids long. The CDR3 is CASSFGSLQETQYF. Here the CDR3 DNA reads TGTGCCAGCAGCTTTGGTTCACTCCAAGAGACCCAGTACTTC.

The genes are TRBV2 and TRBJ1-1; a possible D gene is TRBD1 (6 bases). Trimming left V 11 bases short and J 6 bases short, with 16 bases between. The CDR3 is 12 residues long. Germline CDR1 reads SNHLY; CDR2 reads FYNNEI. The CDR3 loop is CADRGGAAEAFF. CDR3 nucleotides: TGTGCCGACCGGGGGGGGGCCGCTGAAGCTTTCTTT.

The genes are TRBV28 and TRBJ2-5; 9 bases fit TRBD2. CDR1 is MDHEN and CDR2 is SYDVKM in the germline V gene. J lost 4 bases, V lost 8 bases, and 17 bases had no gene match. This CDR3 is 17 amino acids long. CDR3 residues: CASGRWASGASGETQYF. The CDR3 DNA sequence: TGTGCCAGCGGACGTTGGGCTAGCGGGGCCTCAGGAGAGACCCAGTACTTC. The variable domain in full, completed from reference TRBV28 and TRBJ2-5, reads DVKVTQSSRYLVKRTGEKVFLECVQDMDHENMFWYRQDPGLGLRLIYFSYDVKMKEKGDIPEGYSVSREKKERFSLILESASTNQTSMYLCASGRWASGASGETQYFGPGTRLLVL.

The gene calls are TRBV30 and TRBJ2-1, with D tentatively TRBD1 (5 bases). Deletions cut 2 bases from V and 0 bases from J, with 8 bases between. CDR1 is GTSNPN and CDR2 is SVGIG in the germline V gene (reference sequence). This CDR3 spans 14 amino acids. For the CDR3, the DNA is TGTGCCTGGAGTTCAGGGATCTCCTACAATGAGCAGTTCTTC. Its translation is CAWSSGISYNEQFF.

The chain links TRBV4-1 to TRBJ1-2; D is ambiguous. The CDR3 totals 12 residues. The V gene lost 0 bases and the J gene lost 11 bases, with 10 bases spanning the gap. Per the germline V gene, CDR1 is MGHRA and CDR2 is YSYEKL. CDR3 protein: CASSQDFTDYTF. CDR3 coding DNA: TGCGCCAGCAGCCAAGATTTCACAGATTACACCTTC.